Sequencing of this TCR beta chain was carried out in a study of CD8+CD57+ T cells in acquired aplastic anemia (dated 2018 in TCRdb). In terms of the full investigation: DNA extracted from sorted CD4+ and CD8+ cells had a mean of roughly 3 ug, with a range of about 0.2 to 30 ug. Mean read counts for healthy donor samples were some 10 million for CD4+ cells and some 11 million for CD8+ cells. Paper-wide results and their limitations: CD8+ Simpson's diversity did not differ significantly between patients and healthy controls (P=0.060). Although 25 to 30 CD8+ CDR3 sequences were shared by patients and controls, these sequences appeared highly expressed in patients and within the immunodominant clones of patients.

Regarding this clonotype: Its binding antigen is unknown. Base qualities are not at hand, and no much larger clone is one base apart.

Genomic DNA was used as template for profiling of TCR beta VDJ combinations and CDR3 sequences. TCR repertoire sequencing was run on an Illumina HiSeq 2000. The authors' pipeline ran thus. TRBV/TRBJ rearrangement plots, CDR3 size and DJ length profiles, and Simpson's diversity index were used to assess repertoires. The most abundant DNA sequence in the deep sequencing data was defined as the immunodominant clone. CDR3 amino acid sequences were checked for sharing across subjects and were also compared against the VDJdb database and published repertoires. TCRdb itself trimmed the public reads at Q25 with fastp, ran MiXCR and retained productive beta chains. Each record represents a unique CDR3 protein, reported with the most common genes and DNA among its rows. These V and J calls originate from TCRdb's pipeline instead of the authors' own analysis. The sample table contains 74,000 or so distinct CDR3 sequences; only one count was recorded for around 50% of them. Approximately 8.3% of the sample is taken by the ten largest.

For CDR1 and CDR2, the germline V gene (reference sequence) lists DFQATT and SNEGSKA. V gives up 7 bases and J gives up 4 bases, and the segment between their germline ends measures 9 bases. The CDR3 runs 11 amino acids, cysteine and phenylalanine included. The CDR3 DNA has 33 bases and is translated from base 1. The study deep-sequenced TCR repertoires of sorted CD4+ and CD8+ blood T cells from severe aplastic anemia patients and healthy subjects. Ficoll-Paque density gradient centrifugation was used to isolate peripheral blood mononuclear cells. Before DNA extraction, CD4+ and CD8+ T cells were sorted by FACS or by magnetic beads.

The sequence links TRBV20-1 to TRBJ2-3; the D gene cannot be resolved reliably. Material: sorted CD4+, CD8+, or CD8+CD57+ T cells (not recorded which) from PBMCs. The sequence was collected from a human donor in good health, serving as a control. The sequenced DNA is TGCAGTGTTTCGGCAGCAGATACGCAGTATTTT. It translates as CSVSAADTQYF.